This note documents a single T cell receptor (beta chain) sequence. The data were produced by immunoSEQ multiplex PCR, yet TCRdb's version contains in-frame clones alone and is incomplete. The sample has approximately 760,000 clones, 70% to 90% seen once. These data originate in a study of shared T cell receptors in the human thymus. The V segment lost 1 base and the J segment 3 bases; nucleotides outside the gene matches: 20. Germline values: CDR1 SGHRS, CDR2 YFSETQ. The CDR3 extends over 22 amino acids. The data also belong to a second study, concerning human thymus T cells. From that study: Corrective cardiac surgery supplied the resected thymus tissue. Gene usage for V and J segments appeared biased in thymic and blood repertoires.

The sequence was collected from a girl less than two years old with a congenital heart defect. V usage is TRBV5-1 and J usage is TRBJ2-4; 12 bases are a match to TRBD1. The sample was thymocytes. In DNA, the CDR3 is TGCGCCAGCAGCTTGTCAAACCTAGGGACAGGGGGCCCTTCACTACACAAAAACATTCAGTACTTC. Translated, it gives CASSLSNLGTGGPSLHKNIQYF.